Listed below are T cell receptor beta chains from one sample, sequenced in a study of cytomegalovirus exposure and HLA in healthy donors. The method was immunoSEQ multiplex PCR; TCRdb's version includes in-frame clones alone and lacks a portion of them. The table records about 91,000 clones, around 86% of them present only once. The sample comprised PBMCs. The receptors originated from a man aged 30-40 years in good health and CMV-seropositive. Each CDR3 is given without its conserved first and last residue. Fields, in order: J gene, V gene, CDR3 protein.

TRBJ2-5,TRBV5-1,ASSPGTGWMETQY
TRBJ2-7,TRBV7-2,ASSLVSGESYEQY
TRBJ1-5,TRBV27,ASKTGGMSNQPQH
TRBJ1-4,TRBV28,ASSFKGHREKLF
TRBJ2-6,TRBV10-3,AIRNPSSGANVLT
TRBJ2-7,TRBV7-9,ASSLDALSYEQY
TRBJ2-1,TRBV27,ASSSGLAGAPGVVF
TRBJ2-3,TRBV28,ASSLFGMGGTDTQY
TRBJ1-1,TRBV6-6,ASSYVVNTEAF
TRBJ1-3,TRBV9,ASSVGGHGNTIY
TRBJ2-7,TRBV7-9,ASSTGTVYEQY
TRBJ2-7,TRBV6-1,ASSDLPPRY
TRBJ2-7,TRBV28,ASSLSGQGLYEQY
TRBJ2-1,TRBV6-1,ASSEADYHEQF
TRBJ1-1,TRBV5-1,ASRRGLNTEAF
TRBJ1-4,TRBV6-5,ASSSYGLRREKLF
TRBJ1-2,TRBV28,ASSFFSVSRDSGNYGYT
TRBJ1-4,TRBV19,ASSPDTGGVKLF
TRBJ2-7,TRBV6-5,ASSYSSSYLEQY
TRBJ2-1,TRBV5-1,ASSLAPGLAGGSNEQF
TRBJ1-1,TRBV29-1,SGTDRYGRTEAF
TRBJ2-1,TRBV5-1,ASSSGTGGNEQF
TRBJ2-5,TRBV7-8,ASSSGKQETQY
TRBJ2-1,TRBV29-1,SVRGLAGNNEQF
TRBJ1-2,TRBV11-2,ASSLATGLSSYGYT
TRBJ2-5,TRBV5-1,ASSLVGSGEETQY
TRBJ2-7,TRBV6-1,ASSGVLYEQY
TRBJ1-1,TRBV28,ASNDRGHRPGA
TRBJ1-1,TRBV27,ASSPLSLNTEAF
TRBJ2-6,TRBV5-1,ASRLETSGANVLT
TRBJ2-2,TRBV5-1,ASSTSLAGELF
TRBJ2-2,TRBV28,ASSQTGDHTGELF
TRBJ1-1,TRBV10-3,AILIGTGADTEAF